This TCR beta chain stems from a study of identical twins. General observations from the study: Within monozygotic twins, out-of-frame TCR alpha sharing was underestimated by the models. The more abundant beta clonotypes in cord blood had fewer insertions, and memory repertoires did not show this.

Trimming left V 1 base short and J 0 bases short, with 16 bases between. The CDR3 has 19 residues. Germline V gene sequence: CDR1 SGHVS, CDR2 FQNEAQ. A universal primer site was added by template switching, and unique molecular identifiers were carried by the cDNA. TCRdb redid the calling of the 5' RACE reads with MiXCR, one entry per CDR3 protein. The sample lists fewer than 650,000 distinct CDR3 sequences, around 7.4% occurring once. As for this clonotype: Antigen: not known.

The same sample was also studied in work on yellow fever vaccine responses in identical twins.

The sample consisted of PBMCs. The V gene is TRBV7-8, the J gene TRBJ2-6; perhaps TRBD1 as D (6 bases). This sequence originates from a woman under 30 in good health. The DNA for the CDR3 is TGTGCCAGCAGCTTAGGGGGGCTCATACCGAGCTCTGGGGCCAACGTCCTGACTTTC. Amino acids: CASSLGGLIPSSGANVLTF. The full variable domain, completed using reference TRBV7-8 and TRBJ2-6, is GAGVSQSPRYKVAKRGQDVALRCDPISGHVSLFWYQQALGQGPEFLTYFQNEAQLDKSGLPSDRFFAERPEGSVSTLKIQRTQQEDSAVYLCASSLGGLIPSSGANVLTFGAGSRLTVL.